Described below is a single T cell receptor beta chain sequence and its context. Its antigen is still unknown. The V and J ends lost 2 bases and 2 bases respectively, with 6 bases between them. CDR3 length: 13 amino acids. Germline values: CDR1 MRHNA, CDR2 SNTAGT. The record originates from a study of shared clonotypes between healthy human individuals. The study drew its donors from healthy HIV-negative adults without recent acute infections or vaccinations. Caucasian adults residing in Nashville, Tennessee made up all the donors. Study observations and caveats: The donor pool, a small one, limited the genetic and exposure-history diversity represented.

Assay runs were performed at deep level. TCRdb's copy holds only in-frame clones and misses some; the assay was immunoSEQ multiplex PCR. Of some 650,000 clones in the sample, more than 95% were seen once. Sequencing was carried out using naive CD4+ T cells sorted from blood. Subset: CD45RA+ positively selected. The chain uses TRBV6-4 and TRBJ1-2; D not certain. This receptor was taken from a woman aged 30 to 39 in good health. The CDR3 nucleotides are TGTGCCAGCAGTGACCTGGGGAACTATGGCTACACCTTC. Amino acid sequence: CASSDLGNYGYTF.